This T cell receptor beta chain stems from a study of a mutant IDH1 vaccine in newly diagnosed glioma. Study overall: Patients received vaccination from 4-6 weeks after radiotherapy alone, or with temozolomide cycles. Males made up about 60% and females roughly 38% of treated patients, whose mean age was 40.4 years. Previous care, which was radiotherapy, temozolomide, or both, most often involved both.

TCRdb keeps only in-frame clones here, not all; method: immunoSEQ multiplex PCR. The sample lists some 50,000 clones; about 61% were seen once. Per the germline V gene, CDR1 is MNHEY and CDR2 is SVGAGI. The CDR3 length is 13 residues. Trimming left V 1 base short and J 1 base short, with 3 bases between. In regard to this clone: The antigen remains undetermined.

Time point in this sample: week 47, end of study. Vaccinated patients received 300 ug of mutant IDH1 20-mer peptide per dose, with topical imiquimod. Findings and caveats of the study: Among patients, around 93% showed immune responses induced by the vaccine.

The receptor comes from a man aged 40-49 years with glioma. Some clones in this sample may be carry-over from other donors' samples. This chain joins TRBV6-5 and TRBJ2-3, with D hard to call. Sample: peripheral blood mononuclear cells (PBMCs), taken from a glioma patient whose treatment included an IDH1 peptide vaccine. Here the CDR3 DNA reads TGTGCCAGCAGTTACTTTGGCACAGATACGCAGTATTTT. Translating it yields CASSYFGTDTQYF.